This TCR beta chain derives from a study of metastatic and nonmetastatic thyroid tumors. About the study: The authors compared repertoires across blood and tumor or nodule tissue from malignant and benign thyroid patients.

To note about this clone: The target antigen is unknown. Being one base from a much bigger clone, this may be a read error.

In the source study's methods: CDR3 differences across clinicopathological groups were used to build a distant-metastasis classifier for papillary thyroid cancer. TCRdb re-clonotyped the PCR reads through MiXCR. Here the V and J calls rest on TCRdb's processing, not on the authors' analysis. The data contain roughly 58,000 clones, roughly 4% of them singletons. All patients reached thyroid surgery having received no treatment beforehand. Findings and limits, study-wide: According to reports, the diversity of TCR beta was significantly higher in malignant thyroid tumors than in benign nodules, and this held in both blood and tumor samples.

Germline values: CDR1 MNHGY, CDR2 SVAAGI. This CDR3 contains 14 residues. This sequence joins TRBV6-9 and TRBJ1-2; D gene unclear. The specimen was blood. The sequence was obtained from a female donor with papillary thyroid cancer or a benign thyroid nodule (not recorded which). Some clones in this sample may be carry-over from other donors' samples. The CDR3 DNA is TGTGCCAGCAGTTTGACGGATTCTAACTATGTCTACACCTTC. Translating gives CASSLTDSNYVYTF.